This T cell receptor (beta chain) was recovered during a study of cytomegalovirus exposure and HLA in healthy donors. Study at large: It was reported in a later analysis that the roughly 120 validation repertoires used the same platform as the 650 to 800 first-cohort repertoires.

The approximately 120-subject validation cohort, separate from the roughly 700-subject first cohort, included the donors. Method: immunoSEQ multiplex PCR; TCRdb's copy keeps in-frame clones and lacks some. This sample yields 150,000 or so clones, of which roughly 86% are seen a single time; roughly 2.7% belongs to the top ten. Study outcomes and limitations: The authors enumerated over 150 TCR beta chains as linked to cytomegalovirus.

A remark on this clone: Its antigen is not known.

Trimming took 1 base from V and 1 from J; bases not matched to a gene: 1. Germline CDR1 is LGHNA and CDR2 is YSLEER. This CDR3 region has 14 residues. The sample consisted of PBMCs. The chain joins TRBV4-3 to TRBJ2-7, with 7 bases fitting TRBD1. The receptor comes from a man younger than 35 in good health and CMV-seropositive. The CDR3 sequence: CASSQGDSSYEQYF. The DNA of the CDR3 is TGCGCCAGCAGCCAAGGGGACAGTTCCTACGAGCAGTACTTC.